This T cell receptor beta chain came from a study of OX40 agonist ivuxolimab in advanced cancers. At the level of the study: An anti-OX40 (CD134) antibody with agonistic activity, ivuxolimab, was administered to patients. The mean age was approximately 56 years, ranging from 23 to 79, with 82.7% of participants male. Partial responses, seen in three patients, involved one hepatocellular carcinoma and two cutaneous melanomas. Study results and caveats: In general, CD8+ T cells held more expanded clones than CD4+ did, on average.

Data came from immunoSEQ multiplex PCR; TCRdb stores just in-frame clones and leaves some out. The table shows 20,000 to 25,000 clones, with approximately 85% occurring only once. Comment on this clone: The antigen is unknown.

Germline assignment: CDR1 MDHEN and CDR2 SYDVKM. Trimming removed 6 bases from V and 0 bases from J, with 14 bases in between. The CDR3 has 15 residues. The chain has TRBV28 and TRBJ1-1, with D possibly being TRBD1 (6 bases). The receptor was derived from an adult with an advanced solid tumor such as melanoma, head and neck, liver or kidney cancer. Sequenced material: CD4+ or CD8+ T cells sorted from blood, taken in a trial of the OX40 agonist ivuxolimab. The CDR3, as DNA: TGTGCCAGCAGACTGCTGACAGGAGTGAACACTGAAGCTTTCTTT. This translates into CASRLLTGVNTEAFF.